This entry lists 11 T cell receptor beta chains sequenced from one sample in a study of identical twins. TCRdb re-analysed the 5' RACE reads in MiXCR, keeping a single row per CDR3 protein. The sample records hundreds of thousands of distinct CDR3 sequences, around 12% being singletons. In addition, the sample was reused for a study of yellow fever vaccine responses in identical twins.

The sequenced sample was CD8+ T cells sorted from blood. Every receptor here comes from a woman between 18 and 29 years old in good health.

As DNA, the CDR3 is TGTGCCAGCTCGGCAGGGAACACAGATACGCAGTATTTT. Translation gives CASSAGNTDTQYF. This chain connects TRBV6-1 to TRBJ2-3, with D maybe TRBD1 (5 bases). The CDR3 totals 13 residues. The V end was cut by 8 bases, the J end by 2 bases, with 11 bases between. The germline V gene has CDR1 MNHNS and CDR2 SASEGT.

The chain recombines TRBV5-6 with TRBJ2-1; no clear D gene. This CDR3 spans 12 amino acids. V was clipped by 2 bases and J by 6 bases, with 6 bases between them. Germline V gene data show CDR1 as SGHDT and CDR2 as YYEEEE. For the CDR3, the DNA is TGTGCCAGCAGCTTTTTGCCCAATGAGCAGTTCTTC. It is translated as CASSFLPNEQFF.

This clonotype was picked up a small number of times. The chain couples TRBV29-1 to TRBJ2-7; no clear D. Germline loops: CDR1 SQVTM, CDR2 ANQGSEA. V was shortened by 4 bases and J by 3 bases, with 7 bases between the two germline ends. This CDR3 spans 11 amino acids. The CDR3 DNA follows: TGCAGCGTTGTCAGAGGCTACGAGCAGTACGTC. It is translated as CSVVRGYEQYV.

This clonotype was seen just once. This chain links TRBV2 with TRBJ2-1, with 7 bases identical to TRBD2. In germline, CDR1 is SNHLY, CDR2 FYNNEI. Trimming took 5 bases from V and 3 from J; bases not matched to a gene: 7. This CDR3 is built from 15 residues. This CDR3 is CASSPGGAIYNEQFF. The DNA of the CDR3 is TGTGCCAGCAGTCCGGGGGGAGCCATCTACAATGAGCAGTTCTTC. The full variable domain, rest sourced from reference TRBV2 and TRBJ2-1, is EPEVTQTPSHQVTQMGQEVILRCVPISNHLYFYWYRQILGQKVEFLVSFYNNEISEKSEIFDDQFSVERPDGSNFTLKIRSTKLEDSAMYFCASSPGGAIYNEQFFGPGTRLTVL.

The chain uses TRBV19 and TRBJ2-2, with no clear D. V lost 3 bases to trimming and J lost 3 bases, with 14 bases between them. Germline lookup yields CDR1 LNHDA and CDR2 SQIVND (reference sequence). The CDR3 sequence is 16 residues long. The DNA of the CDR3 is TGTGCCAGTAGTATGATGGGGATTCCCTACACCGGGGAGCTGTTTTTT. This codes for CASSMMGIPYTGELFF.

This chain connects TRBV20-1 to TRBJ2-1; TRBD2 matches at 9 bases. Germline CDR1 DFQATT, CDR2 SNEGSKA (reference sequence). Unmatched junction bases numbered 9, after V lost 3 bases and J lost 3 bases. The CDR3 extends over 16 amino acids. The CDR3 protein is CSASPGLAVLYNEQFF. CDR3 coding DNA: TGCAGTGCTAGCCCGGGACTAGCCGTACTCTACAATGAGCAGTTCTTC.

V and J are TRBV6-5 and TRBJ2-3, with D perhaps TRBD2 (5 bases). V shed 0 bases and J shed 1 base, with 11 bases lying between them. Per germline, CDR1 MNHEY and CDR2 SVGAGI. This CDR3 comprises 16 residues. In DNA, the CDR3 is TGTGCCAGCAGTTACTCGGCCTTGAGGGGCACAGATACGCAGTATTTT. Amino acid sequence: CASSYSALRGTDTQYF.

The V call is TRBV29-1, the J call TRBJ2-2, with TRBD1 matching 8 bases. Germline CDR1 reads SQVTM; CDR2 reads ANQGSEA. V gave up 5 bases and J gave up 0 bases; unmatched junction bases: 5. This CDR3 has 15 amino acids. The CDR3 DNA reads TGCAGCGTTTTTTCAGGGGGCGCGAACACCGGGGAGCTGTTTTTT. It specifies CSVFSGGANTGELFF.

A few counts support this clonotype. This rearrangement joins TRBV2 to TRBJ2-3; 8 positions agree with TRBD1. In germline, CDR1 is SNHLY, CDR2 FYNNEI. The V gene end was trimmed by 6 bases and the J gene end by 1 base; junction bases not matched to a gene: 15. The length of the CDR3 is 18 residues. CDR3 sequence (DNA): TGTGCCAGCAGGGGACAGGAACGACCCCTTTGGGGCACAGATACGCAGTATTTT. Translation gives CASRGQERPLWGTDTQYF.

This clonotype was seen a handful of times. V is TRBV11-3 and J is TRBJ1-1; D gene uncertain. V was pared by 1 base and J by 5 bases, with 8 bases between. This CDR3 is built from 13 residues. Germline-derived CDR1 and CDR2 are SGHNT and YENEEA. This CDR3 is CASSLVKGTEAFF. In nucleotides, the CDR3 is TGTGCCAGCAGCTTAGTAAAAGGGACTGAAGCTTTCTTT.

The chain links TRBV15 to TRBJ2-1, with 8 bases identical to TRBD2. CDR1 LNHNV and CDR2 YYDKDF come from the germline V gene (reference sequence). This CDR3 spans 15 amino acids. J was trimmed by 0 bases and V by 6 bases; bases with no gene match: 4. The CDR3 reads CATSRGGFSYNEQFF. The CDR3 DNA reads TGTGCCACCAGTCGGGGGGGCTTCTCCTACAATGAGCAGTTCTTC.